These T cell receptor beta chains were read from a single sample in a study of metastatic and nonmetastatic thyroid tumors. With MiXCR, TCRdb called clones anew from the PCR reads. The sample includes some 37,000 clones, roughly 20% of them seen just once. The sample taken for sequencing was blood. The source of these receptors is a female donor with papillary thyroid cancer or a benign thyroid nodule (not recorded which). Some clones in this sample may be carry-over from other donors' samples. Both conserved end residues are part of each CDR3. A D gene is named only where the DNA matches it firmly. Size is stated for part of the rows, as once, few or many counts, or as a class when the clone is expanded.

v_call,d_call,j_call,clone_size,cdr3_aa,cdr3_nt
TRBV5-1,TRBD2,TRBJ2-7,once,CASSSTSGGSNEQYF,TGCGCCAGCAGCTCGACTAGCGGAGGGTCGAACGAGCAGTACTTC
TRBV30,NA,TRBJ1-5,many,CACTQGRDQPQHF,TGTGCCTGTACTCAGGGGAGGGATCAGCCCCAGCATTTT
TRBV6-1,NA,TRBJ2-1,many,CASRGLVSSYNEQFF,TGTGCCAGCAGGGGTCTTGTGTCGTCCTACAATGAGCAGTTCTTC
TRBV28,NA,TRBJ2-3,many,CASSEGSTDTQYF,TGTGCCAGCAGTGAGGGTAGCACAGATACGCAGTATTTT
TRBV28,NA,TRBJ2-5,many,CASSLPPLRAPQETQYF,TGTGCCAGCAGTTTACCCCCCCTTAGGGCTCCACAAGAGACCCAGTACTTC
TRBV20-1,TRBD2,TRBJ2-1,many,CSATSGRRVGNYNEQFF,TGCAGTGCTACTAGCGGGAGAAGAGTAGGGAATTACAATGAGCAGTTCTTC
TRBV6-1,TRBD2,TRBJ2-7,medium-sized,CASSLAGGSYEQYF,TGTGCCAGTTCGCTAGCGGGAGGTTCCTACGAGCAGTACTTC
TRBV30,NA,TRBJ1-5,NA,CAWSKPGSVALNQPQHF,TGTGCCTGGAGTAAGCCGGGGTCCGTCGCCCTCAATCAGCCCCAGCATTTT
TRBV6-4,NA,TRBJ2-3,large,CASSASGTDTQYF,TGTGCCAGCAGTGCTAGCGGCACAGATACGCAGTATTTT
TRBV19,NA,TRBJ1-2,many,CASSPTPGRYGYTF,TGTGCCAGTAGTCCGACACCTGGCCGCTATGGCTACACCTTC
TRBV24-1,NA,TRBJ2-2,many,CATSDNRESGELFF,TGTGCCACCAGTGATAACAGGGAAAGCGGGGAGCTGTTTTTT
TRBV7-8,TRBD2,TRBJ2-5,NA,CASSLAGLARVKETQYF,TGTGCCAGCAGCTTAGCAGGACTAGCGCGAGTAAAGGAGACCCAGTACTTC
TRBV29-1,TRBD1,TRBJ2-5,few,CSITGEGGETQYF,TGCAGCATAACAGGGGAAGGCGGAGAGACCCAGTACTTC
TRBV27,NA,TRBJ2-2,NA,CASSKAGTANTGELFF,TGTGCCAGCAGCAAAGCCGGGACGGCGAACACCGGGGAGCTGTTTTTT
TRBV28,NA,TRBJ2-7,many,CASSLSLQGGGDEQYF,TGTGCCAGCAGTTTATCCCTCCAGGGGGGGGGGGACGAGCAGTACTTC
TRBV5-1,NA,TRBJ2-2,many,CASSLQANTGELFF,TGCGCCAGCAGCTTACAGGCGAACACCGGGGAGCTGTTTTTT
TRBV6-5,NA,TRBJ2-1,few,CASSYSGSGASVEQFF,TGTGCCAGCAGTTACTCGGGCTCGGGGGCAAGTGTCGAGCAGTTCTTC
TRBV28,NA,TRBJ1-5,few,CANSDQRYRNQPQHF,TGTGCCAACAGCGATCAGAGATATAGGAATCAGCCCCAGCATTTT
TRBV12-3/TRBV12-4,NA,TRBJ2-7,NA,CASSPRKNDGSSYEQYF,TGTGCCAGCAGTCCACGAAAGAACGACGGTAGCAGCTACGAGCAGTACTTC
TRBV7-8,NA,TRBJ2-2,many,CASSLAARGAANTGELFF,TGTGCCAGCAGCTTAGCGGCGAGGGGGGCCGCGAACACCGGGGAGCTGTTTTTT
TRBV6-1,TRBD1,TRBJ1-1,medium-sized,CASLSMGQGSRAFF,TGTGCCAGCCTTTCAATGGGACAGGGGTCCCGAGCTTTCTTT
TRBV9,NA,TRBJ2-3,many,CASSVGSKDTQYF,TGTGCCAGCAGCGTAGGGTCCAAAGATACGCAGTATTTT
TRBV6-1,TRBD1,TRBJ1-4,few,CASKARGQGYEKLFF,TGTGCCAGCAAGGCTAGAGGACAGGGTTATGAAAAACTGTTTTTT
TRBV20-1,NA,TRBJ2-7,NA,CSAAPGTFSYEQYF,TGCAGTGCTGCCCCCGGGACATTCTCCTACGAGCAGTACTTC
TRBV19,NA,TRBJ2-1,many,CASAASPPSRLVYNEQFF,TGTGCCAGCGCAGCTTCGCCGCCGAGTAGATTAGTCTACAATGAGCAGTTCTTC
TRBV5-1,NA,TRBJ2-1,many,CASSVGQILSYNEQFF,TGCGCCAGCAGCGTAGGACAGATTCTTTCCTACAATGAGCAGTTCTTC
TRBV11-3,NA,TRBJ2-7,many,CASSLVNTGEQYF,TGTGCCAGCAGCTTAGTTAACACGGGCGAGCAGTACTTC
TRBV27,NA,TRBJ2-1,NA,CASTLRGAPYNEQFF,TGTGCCAGCACCTTACGGGGGGCTCCCTACAATGAGCAGTTCTTC
TRBV6-1,NA,TRBJ1-1,NA,CATLRERMNTEAFF,TGTGCCACCCTACGGGAGCGAATGAACACTGAAGCTTTCTTT